The clone carrying this T cell receptor beta chain was recorded at least ten times. This CDR3 is 15 amino acids long. V lost 6 bases and J lost 0, with 15 bases in between. Germline CDR1 reads MDHEN; CDR2 reads SYDVKM. These data originate in a study of regulatory T cells in long-lasting Graves disease. Assembly of TCR beta libraries relied on iRepertoire HTBI primers together with Arm-PCR of CDR3 regions. MiXCR, applied by TCRdb to the multiplex PCR reads, yields one record per CDR3 protein. The sample has approximately 470,000 distinct CDR3 sequences, around 20% seen once. The time point here: persistent/refractory GD, antithyroid drugs over 5 years with positive TRAb. The authors made the TCR library using RNA they extracted from PBMCs.

The V call is TRBV28, the J call TRBJ2-7, with D perhaps TRBD1 (6 bases). This sequence originates from a female donor with Graves disease. This specimen was peripheral blood mononuclear cells (PBMCs), taken when the disease was refractory, from a patient treated with antithyroid drugs. CDR3 DNA sequence: TGTGCCAGCAGCCAGGGGACCTCATACTCCTACGAGCAGTACTTC. This translates into CASSQGTSYSYEQYF.